This TCR beta chain derives from a study of blood T cell repertoires in COVID-19. Study summary: Some COVID-19 samples were acute and others convalescent; all came from the United States, Italy and Spain. From T cells, B-cell-depleted T cells, or PBMCs came the material, which was cDNA or gDNA.

How the authors handled the data: Amplification of reference gene primers was used by the study to estimate nucleated cell counts. The protocol was immunoSEQ multiplex PCR, while the TCRdb copy is restricted to in-frame clones and leaves out a portion. That table gives V, J and clone size, and the DNA gave D and trimming. Of some 260,000 clones in the sample, roughly 86% were seen once. Trimming cost V 0 bases and J 2 bases, with 13 bases left between them. This CDR3 spans 16 amino acids. Per germline, CDR1 SGHRS and CDR2 YFSETQ. The sample taken for sequencing was peripheral blood. The V call is TRBV5-1, the J call TRBJ2-3, with a tentative D call TRBD1 (5 bases). The TCR originated in a human donor in a cohort sampled during active COVID-19. The CDR3 DNA follows: TGCGCCAGCAGCTTGGAGTCCCCAGGGCCCACAGATACGCAGTATTTT. Its translation: CASSLESPGPTDTQYF.